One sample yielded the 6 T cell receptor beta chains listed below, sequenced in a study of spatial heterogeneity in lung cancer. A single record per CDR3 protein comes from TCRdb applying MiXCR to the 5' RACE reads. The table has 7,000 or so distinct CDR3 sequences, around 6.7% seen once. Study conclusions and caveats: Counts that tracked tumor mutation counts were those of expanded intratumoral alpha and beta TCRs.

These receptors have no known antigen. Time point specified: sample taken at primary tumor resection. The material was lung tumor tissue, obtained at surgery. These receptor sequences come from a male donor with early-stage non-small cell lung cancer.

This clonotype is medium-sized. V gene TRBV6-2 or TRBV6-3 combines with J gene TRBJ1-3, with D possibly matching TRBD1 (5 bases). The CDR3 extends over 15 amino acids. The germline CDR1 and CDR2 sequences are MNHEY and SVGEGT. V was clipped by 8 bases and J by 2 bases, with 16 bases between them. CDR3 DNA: TGTGCCAGCTTTGGCGGAGGGGTAACTGGAAACACCATATATTTT. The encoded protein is CASFGGGVTGNTIYF.

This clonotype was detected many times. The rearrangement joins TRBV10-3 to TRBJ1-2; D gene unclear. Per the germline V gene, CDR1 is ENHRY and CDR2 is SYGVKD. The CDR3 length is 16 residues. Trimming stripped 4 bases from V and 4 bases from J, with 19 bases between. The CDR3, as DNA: TGTGCCATCAGTGGATTCAAGGAACCGGATTTCTATGGCTACACCTTC. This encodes CAISGFKEPDFYGYTF.

Here the CDR3 DNA reads TGTGCCAGCAGCTCGCCCTTTCATGAGCAGTTCTTC. Residues: CASSSPFHEQFF. This chain connects TRBV7-2 to TRBJ2-1; D remains ambiguous. Per the germline V gene, CDR1 is SGHTA and CDR2 is FQGNSA. The CDR3 sequence is 12 residues long. V lost 4 bases to trimming and J lost 8 bases, with 9 bases between them.

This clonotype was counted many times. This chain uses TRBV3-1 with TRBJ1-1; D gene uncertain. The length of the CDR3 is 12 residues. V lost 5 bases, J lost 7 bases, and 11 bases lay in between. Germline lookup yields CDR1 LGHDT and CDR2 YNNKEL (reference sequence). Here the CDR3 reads CASSGVEGEAFF. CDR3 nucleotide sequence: TGTGCCAGCAGCGGAGTCGAGGGTGAAGCTTTCTTT.

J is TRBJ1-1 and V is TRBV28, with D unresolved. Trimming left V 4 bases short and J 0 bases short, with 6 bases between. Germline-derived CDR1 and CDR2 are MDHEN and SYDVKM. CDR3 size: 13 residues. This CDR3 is CASSSHMNTEAFF. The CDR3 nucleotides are TGTGCCAGCAGTTCCCACATGAACACTGAAGCTTTCTTT. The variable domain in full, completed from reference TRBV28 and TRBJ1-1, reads DVKVTQSSRYLVKRTGEKVFLECVQDMDHENMFWYRQDPGLGLRLIYFSYDVKMKEKGDIPEGYSVSREKKERFSLILESASTNQTSMYLCASSSHMNTEAFFGQGTRLTVV.

Here the CDR3 DNA reads TGCGCCAGCAGCTTGGGAGACATTCAGTACTTC. The encoded protein is CASSLGDIQYF. This chain joins TRBV5-1 and TRBJ2-4; D is undetermined. This CDR3 region has 11 residues. Trimming left V 0 bases short and J 8 bases short, with 3 bases between. Germline CDR1 reads SGHRS; CDR2 reads YFSETQ.